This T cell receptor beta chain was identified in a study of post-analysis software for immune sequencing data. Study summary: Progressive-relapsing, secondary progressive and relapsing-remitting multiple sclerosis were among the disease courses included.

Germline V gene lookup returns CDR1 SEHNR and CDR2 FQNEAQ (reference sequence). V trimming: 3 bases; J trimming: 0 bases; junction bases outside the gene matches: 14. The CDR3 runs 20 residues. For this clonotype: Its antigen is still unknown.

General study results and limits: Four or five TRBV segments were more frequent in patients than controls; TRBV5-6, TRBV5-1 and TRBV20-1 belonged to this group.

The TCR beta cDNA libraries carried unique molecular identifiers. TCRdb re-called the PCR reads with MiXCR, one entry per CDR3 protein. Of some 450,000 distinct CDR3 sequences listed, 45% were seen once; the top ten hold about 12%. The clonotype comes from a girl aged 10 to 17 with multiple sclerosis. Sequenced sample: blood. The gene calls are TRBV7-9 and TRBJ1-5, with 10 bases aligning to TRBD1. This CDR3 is CASSFAMVGTGEYSNQPQHF. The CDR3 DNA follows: TGTGCCAGCAGCTTCGCAATGGTTGGGACAGGGGAATATAGCAATCAGCCCCAGCATTTT. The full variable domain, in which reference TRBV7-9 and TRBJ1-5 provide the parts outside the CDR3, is DTGVSQNPRHKITKRGQNVTFRCDPISEHNRLYWYRQTLGQGPEFLTYFQNEAQLEKSRLLSDRFSAERPKGSFSTLEIQRTEQGDSAMYLCASSFAMVGTGEYSNQPQHFGDGTRLSIL.